Shown below are 13 T cell receptor beta chains from a single sample sequenced in a study of technical replicates of blood from a few donors. Using immunoSEQ multiplex PCR, the repertoire was profiled, and TCRdb retains in-frame clones only, with some absent. The sample has tens of thousands of clones, approximately 96% seen once; the top ten hold roughly 0.35%. Sample: T cells isolated from PBMCs. Receptors originate from a human donor in good health.

The V and J genes are TRBV25-1 and TRBJ2-1; TRBD2 might be the D (5 bases). V was shortened by 2 bases and J by 8 bases, with 19 bases between the two germline ends. This CDR3 is built from 16 residues. The germline gives CDR1 MGHDK, CDR2 SYGVNS. The CDR3 is CASSELRTSSADEQFF. The CDR3 nucleotides are TGTGCCAGCAGTGAACTAAGGACTTCCTCGGCGGATGAGCAGTTCTTC.

The chain recombines TRBV11-3 with TRBJ2-7, with D possibly TRBD2 on 6 matching bases. CDR3 size: 14 residues. V lost 1 base, J lost 2 bases, and 9 bases lay in between. Germline V gives CDR1 SGHNT, CDR2 YENEEA. CDR3 in DNA: TGTGCCAGCAGCTTAGGGCGGGGTACCTACGAGCAGTACTTC. This gives the protein CASSLGRGTYEQYF.

The chain recombines TRBV5-1 with TRBJ1-1, with 8 positions matching TRBD1. The CDR3 is made up of 15 amino acids. Looked up from germline, CDR1 is SGHRS and CDR2 is YFSETQ. V trimming: 2 bases; J trimming: 1 base; junction bases outside the gene matches: 4. The CDR3 loop is CASSFWTGRNTEAFF. The DNA of the CDR3 is TGCGCCAGCAGCTTTTGGACAGGGAGGAACACTGAAGCTTTCTTT.

The chain has TRBV4-3 and TRBJ1-4; D is perhaps TRBD1 (5 bases). The germline V gene has CDR1 LGHNA and CDR2 YSLEER. The V end lost 3 bases, the J end lost 15 bases, and 20 bases lay between the germline ends. CDR3 length equals 14 residues. The CDR3 sequence: CASSHSHSDRRMFF. The CDR3 bases are TGCGCCAGCAGCCACTCCCACTCCGACAGACGAATGTTTTTT.

The chain is built from TRBV27 and TRBJ2-2; D uncertain. V lost 5 bases and J lost 6, with 10 bases in between. This CDR3 is built from 13 residues. Germline values: CDR1 MNHEY, CDR2 SMNVEV (reference sequence). The CDR3 coding sequence is TGTGCCAGCAGTCCACGGGTCTCCGGGGAGCTGTTTTTT. Translation gives CASSPRVSGELFF.

The genes are TRBV28 and TRBJ2-7; TRBD2 matches 7 bases. V lost 5 bases to trimming and J lost 3 bases; unmatched junction nucleotides: 7. The germline CDR1 and CDR2 sequences are MDHEN and SYDVKM. This CDR3 has 14 amino acids. The CDR3 bases are TGTGCCAGCAGTCAAGCGGGGCGGGTCTACGAGCAGTACTTC. Protein sequence: CASSQAGRVYEQYF.

About this clone: This CDR3 is also generated by other DNA sequences in the sample. In DNA, the CDR3 is TGTGCCAGCAGCGACAGGGGCTATGGCTACACCTTC. This encodes CASSDRGYGYTF. The V and J genes are TRBV2 and TRBJ1-2; 8 nucleotides agree with TRBD1. CDR3 length: 12 residues. V was clipped by 6 bases and J by 4 bases; unmatched bases: 1. Per the germline V gene, CDR1 is SNHLY and CDR2 is FYNNEI.

V is TRBV29-1 and J is TRBJ1-5; D uncertain. V was trimmed by 4 bases and J by 0 bases, leaving 7 bases between them. The CDR3 spans 13 residues. Germline-derived CDR1 and CDR2 are SQVTM and ANQGSEA. CDR3 sequence (DNA): TGCAGCGTTGGTAGCAGTAGCAATCAGCCCCAGCATTTT. Translated: CSVGSSSNQPQHF.

The genes are TRBV6-5 and TRBJ2-7; 10 nucleotides line up with TRBD2. Losses at the gene ends were 7 bases for V and 7 bases for J; bases not matched to a gene: 7. The CDR3 spans 13 residues. Germline CDR1 MNHEY, CDR2 SVGAGI. CDR3 in DNA: TGTGCCAGCATTCCAGCGGGAGGGCGTGAGCAGTACTTC. Residues: CASIPAGGREQYF.

The chain is built from TRBV7-2 and TRBJ2-7, with 12 bases aligning to TRBD2. This CDR3 contains 16 residues. CDR1 SGHTA and CDR2 FQGNSA come from the germline V gene. With V trimmed by 5 bases and J by 4 bases, 9 bases remained unmatched. In nucleotides, the CDR3 is TGTGCCAGCAGCCCCAGACCTAGCGGGAGGGAATACGAGCAGTACTTC. Amino acids: CASSPRPSGREYEQYF.

V gene TRBV14 combines with J gene TRBJ2-1; tentatively, D is TRBD2 (5 bases). Germline lookup yields CDR1 SGHDN and CDR2 FVKESK. The CDR3 covers 13 residues. Trimming cost V 8 bases and J 3 bases, with 11 bases left between them. CDR3 nucleotide sequence: TGTGCCAGCGGGCTAGCAGGCTACAATGAGCAGTTCTTC. As protein: CASGLAGYNEQFF.

This chain connects TRBV30 to TRBJ2-7, with D possibly TRBD1 on 5 matching bases. CDR1 is GTSNPN and CDR2 is SVGIG in the germline V gene (reference sequence). The V and J ends lost 4 bases and 3 bases respectively, with 7 bases between them. This CDR3 region has 11 residues. The CDR3: CAWTDSYEQYF. The CDR3 bases are TGTGCCTGGACCGACAGCTACGAGCAGTACTTC.

This chain joins TRBV2 and TRBJ2-2, with 8 bases that match TRBD2. Germline loops: CDR1 SNHLY, CDR2 FYNNEI. Losses at the gene ends were 6 bases for V and 6 bases for J; bases not matched to a gene: 9. The length of the CDR3 is 15 residues. This chain's CDR3 is CASRPGLDLPGELFF. In nucleotides, the CDR3 is TGTGCCAGCAGGCCGGGACTAGACCTCCCCGGGGAGCTGTTTTTT.